These T cell receptor beta chains were read from a single sample in a study of shared clonotypes between healthy human individuals. Data came from immunoSEQ multiplex PCR; TCRdb stores just in-frame clones and leaves some out. The sample lists about 360,000 clones, around 70% seen once, with around 9.3% in the top ten. Sequenced: memory CD4+ T cells sorted from blood. These receptors all come from a man aged 30-40 years in good health. Both conserved end residues are part of each CDR3. D genes are given only for firm matches. For some rows the clone size is stated as once, few or many, or as a class when expanded; others skip it.

j_call v_call clone_size d_call cdr3_nt cdr3_aa
TRBJ2-2 TRBV5-1 . TRBD2 TGCGCCAGCAGCTTAGCAGCGGGAGGGAACACCGGGGAGCTGTTTTTT CASSLAAGGNTGELFF
TRBJ2-7 TRBV28 . TRBD2 TGTGCCAGCAGTAGCGGGAGGGCCAAAAACTTC CASSSGRAKNF
TRBJ2-7 TRBV5-4 . . TGTGCCCTCTCAGGGGCGGGGAGCTCCTACGAGCAGTACTTC CALSGAGSSYEQYF
TRBJ1-2 TRBV28 . TRBD1 TGTGCCAGCAGTCTCGGACTAGGGGGCGGCTATGGCTACACCTTC CASSLGLGGGYGYTF
TRBJ2-3 TRBV5-4 . . TGTGCCAGCAGCTGGGGGGCGGGTAATACGCAGTATTTT CASSWGAGNTQYF
TRBJ2-3 TRBV20-1 many . TGCAGTGCTAGACGGGTAGATACGCAGTATTTT CSARRVDTQYF
TRBJ2-1 TRBV28 few TRBD1 TGTGCCAGCTCAGGACAGGCCCTAAGCTCCTACAATGAGCAGTTCTTC CASSGQALSSYNEQFF
TRBJ1-4 TRBV7-9 few . TGTGCCAGCAGCTTAGTGGCGGACTCGGGGCTGTTTTTT CASSLVADSGLFF
TRBJ1-1 TRBV18 once TRBD1 TGTGCCAGCTCACCCGGGGGACCCGGGACAGGGAGACCTGAAGCTTTCTTT CASSPGGPGTGRPEAFF
TRBJ1-5 TRBV6-4 . . TGTGCCAGCAGTGACAGGTCCCCTCAGCCCCAGCATTTT CASSDRSPQPQHF
TRBJ2-7 TRBV25-1 few TRBD2 TGTGCCAGCAGTCTGTCAAGCGGGACGAACGAGCAGTACTTC CASSLSSGTNEQYF
TRBJ1-5 TRBV28 once . TGTGCCAGCAGTTTATGGAGGGACGGAGGCAATCAGCCCCAGCATTTT CASSLWRDGGNQPQHF
TRBJ1-5 TRBV30 . TRBD1 TGTGCCTCCGAGACAGGGAACAATCAGCCCCAGCATTTT CASETGNNQPQHF
TRBJ2-7 TRBV2 . TRBD2 TGTGCCAGCATGGGGAGGGAGTACGAGCAGTACTTC CASMGREYEQYF
TRBJ1-2 TRBV10-3 . TRBD1 TGTGCCATCAGTGAGGGACAGGGGGCGCGGGGCTACACCTTC CAISEGQGARGYTF
TRBJ2-7 TRBV10-3 . . TGTGCCATCAGCGATTGGACAGGGGGTAGCGGGAGTATTTACGAGCAGTACTTC CAISDWTGGSGSIYEQYF
TRBJ1-2 TRBV15 . . TGTGCCACCAGCAGAGATCTTGGGGGTTTACTCTATGGCTACACCTTC CATSRDLGGLLYGYTF
TRBJ1-5 TRBV7-9 many TRBD1 TGTGCCAGCAGCTCGCAGGGGGCAAGTCAGCCCCAGCATTTT CASSSQGASQPQHF
TRBJ2-3 TRBV15 . TRBD2 TGTGCCACCAGCAGACAACTAGCGGGAGAGGGTACGCAGTATTTT CATSRQLAGEGTQYF
TRBJ1-2 TRBV21-1 . . TGTGCCAGCAGCAAAGACCATGATCTCGACAGGGGCTATGGCTACACCTTC CASSKDHDLDRGYGYTF
TRBJ2-5 TRBV7-9 . . TGTGCCAGCAGCTTTTCAGGGAGTTCAGAGACCCAGTACTTC CASSFSGSSETQYF
TRBJ2-7 TRBV7-2 . TRBD2 TGTGCCAGCAGCCAGCTAGCGGGAGCCTACGAGCAGTACTTC CASSQLAGAYEQYF
TRBJ2-1 TRBV5-1 . TRBD2 TGCGCCAGCAGCTTGGCCCCGCGGGGGGCGGCGGCGGATGAGCAGTTCTTC CASSLAPRGAAADEQFF